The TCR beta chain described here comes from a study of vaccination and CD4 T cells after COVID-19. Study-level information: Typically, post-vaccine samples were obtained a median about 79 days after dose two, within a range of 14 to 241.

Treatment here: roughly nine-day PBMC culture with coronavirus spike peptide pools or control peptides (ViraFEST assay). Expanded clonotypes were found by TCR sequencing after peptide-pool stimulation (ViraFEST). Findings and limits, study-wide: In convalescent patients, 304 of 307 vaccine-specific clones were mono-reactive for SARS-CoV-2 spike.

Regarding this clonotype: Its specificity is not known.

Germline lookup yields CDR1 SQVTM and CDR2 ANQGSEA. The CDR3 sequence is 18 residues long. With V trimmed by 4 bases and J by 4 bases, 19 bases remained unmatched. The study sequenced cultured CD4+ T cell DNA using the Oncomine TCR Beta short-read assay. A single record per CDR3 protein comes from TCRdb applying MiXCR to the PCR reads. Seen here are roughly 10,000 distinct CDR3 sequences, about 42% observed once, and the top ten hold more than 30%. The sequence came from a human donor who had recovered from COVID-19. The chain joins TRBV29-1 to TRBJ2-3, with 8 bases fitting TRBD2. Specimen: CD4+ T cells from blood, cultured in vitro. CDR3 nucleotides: TGCAGCGTTGTTCGGCTAGCGGGTTGGGTTAGGATTTCAGATACGCAGTATTTT. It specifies CSVVRLAGWVRISDTQYF.